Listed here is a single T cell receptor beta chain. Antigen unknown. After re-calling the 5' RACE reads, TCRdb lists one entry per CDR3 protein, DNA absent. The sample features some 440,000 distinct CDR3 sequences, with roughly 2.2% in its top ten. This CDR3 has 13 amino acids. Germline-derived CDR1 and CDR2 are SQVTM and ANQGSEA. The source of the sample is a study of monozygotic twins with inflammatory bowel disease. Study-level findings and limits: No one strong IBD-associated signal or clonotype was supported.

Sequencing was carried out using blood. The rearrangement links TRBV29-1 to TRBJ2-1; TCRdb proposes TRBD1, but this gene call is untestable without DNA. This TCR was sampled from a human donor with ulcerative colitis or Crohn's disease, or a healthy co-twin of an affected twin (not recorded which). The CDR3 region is CSVDAGRLTKQFF.